This entry is about one TCR beta chain. This record comes from a study of glioma-infiltrating T cells after dendritic cell vaccination. Fresh-frozen tumor tissue and more than two years of survival data were available for all. Input was 2 ug genomic DNA, or all available if less. Sequencing was performed with immunoSEQ multiplex PCR; in TCRdb, only in-frame clones are kept and a portion is missing. Among under 100,000 clones listed, approximately 81% were seen once. The CDR3 extends over 13 amino acids. Trimming pared 1 base from V and 9 bases from J, leaving 10 bases between. In germline, CDR1 is PRHDT, CDR2 FYEKMQ (reference sequence).

This specimen was blood, taken before dendritic cell vaccination. This receptor was identified in a human donor with glioblastoma. J is TRBJ2-1 and V is TRBV13; the D is unclear. As DNA, the CDR3 is TGTGCCAGCAGCTTAGTCGGAGTTGGTGAGCAGTTCTTC. Its protein product is CASSLVGVGEQFF. Supplemented by reference TRBV13 and TRBJ2-1, the full variable domain reads AAGVIQSPRHLIKEKRETATLKCYPIPRHDTVYWYQQGPGQDPQFLISFYEKMQSDKGSIPDRFSAQQFSDYHSELNMSSLELGDSALYFCASSLVGVGEQFFGPGTRLTVL.